The sequence of this T cell receptor (beta chain) was determined in a study of blood T cells in healthy people across ages. Together with a sample-barcoded 5' primer, a J-beta primer mix was included in a second PCR lasting about 6 to 12 cycles. Template switching added a 12-random-nucleotide identifier to every cDNA molecule. MiXCR, run by TCRdb on the 5' RACE reads, gives a single entry per CDR3 protein. Of about 780,000 distinct CDR3 sequences in the sample, around 45% were seen once. CDR3 size: 14 residues. Germline V gene sequence: CDR1 MGHDK, CDR2 SYGVNS. V dropped 2 bases and J dropped 6; count of bases not matched to a gene: 6. There were healthy Caucasian individuals from Russia, aged roughly 6 to 100, serving as donors. Every donor gave roughly 9.2 milliliters of peripheral blood. Isolation yielded PBMCs, at least 7 million per sample, in every case.

The chain uses TRBV25-1 and TRBJ1-1; 7 positions agree with TRBD1. This TCR came from an elderly man in good health. Sequenced sample: blood. The CDR3 DNA reads TGTGCCAGCAGTGAAACAGGGGCCCGCGCTGAAGCTTTCTTT. Translation: CASSETGARAEAFF.